The clone carrying this T cell receptor (beta chain) was seen a handful of times. Produced via immunoSEQ multiplex PCR; TCRdb's table is partial and in-frame only. The repertoire includes almost 50,000 clones, approximately 70% of them detected once, and about 8.1% sits in the top ten. The CDR3 has 20 residues. V trimming: 0 bases; J trimming: 5 bases; junction bases outside the gene matches: 15. Germline V gene data show CDR1 as LGHDT and CDR2 as YNNKEL (reference sequence). This entry belongs to a study of blood T cell repertoires in COVID-19. Study at large: Italy, Spain and the United States were the sources of the convalescent and acute COVID-19 samples.

Material for sequencing was peripheral blood. The J gene is TRBJ2-2, the V gene TRBV3-1 (or the pseudogene TRBV3-2); 10 bases are a match to TRBD1. This sequence originates from a woman between 65 and 79 years old with acute or convalescent COVID-19. The DNA for the CDR3 is TGTGCCAGCAGCCAAGAAGGAATTAGGGTTGGGACAGGGGCGACCGGGGAGCTGTTTTTT. Amino acids: CASSQEGIRVGTGATGELFF.